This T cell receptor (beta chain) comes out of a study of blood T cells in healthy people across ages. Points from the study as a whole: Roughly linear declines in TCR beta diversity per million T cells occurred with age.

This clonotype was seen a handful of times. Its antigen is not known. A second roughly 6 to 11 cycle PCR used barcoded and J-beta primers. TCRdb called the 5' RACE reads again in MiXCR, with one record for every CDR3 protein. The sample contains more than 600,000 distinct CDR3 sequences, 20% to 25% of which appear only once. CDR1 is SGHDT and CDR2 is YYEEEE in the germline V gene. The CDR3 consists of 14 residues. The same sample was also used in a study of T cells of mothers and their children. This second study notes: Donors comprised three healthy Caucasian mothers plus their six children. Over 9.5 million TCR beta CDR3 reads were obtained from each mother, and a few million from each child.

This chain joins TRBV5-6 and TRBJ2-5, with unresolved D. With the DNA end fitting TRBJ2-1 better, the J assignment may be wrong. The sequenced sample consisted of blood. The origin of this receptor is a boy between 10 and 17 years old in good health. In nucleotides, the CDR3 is TGTGCCAGCAGCTTGGCCGGTCTAGGTAATGAGCAGTTCTTC. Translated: CASSLAGLGNEQFF.